Only a few counts were recorded for the clone carrying this T cell receptor beta chain. The CDR3 is 14 amino acids. Deletions cut 5 bases from V and 10 bases from J, with 18 bases between. Per germline, CDR1 SGHAT and CDR2 FQDESV (reference sequence). These data are taken from a study of blood T cell repertoires in COVID-19. In the authors' methods: It was from reference gene primer amplification that nucleated cell counts were estimated. The data were produced by immunoSEQ multiplex PCR, yet TCRdb's version contains in-frame clones alone and is incomplete. The V and J calls and clone size come from that table; D and trimming were worked out from the DNA. The sample lists 250,000 to 350,000 clones, approximately 84% occurring once.

This TCR was sampled from a human donor with COVID-19, enrolled during active disease. The donor label of this sample is uncertain. Sequenced: peripheral blood. The rearrangement links TRBV11-1 to TRBJ2-1; D perhaps matches TRBD2 (6 bases). Here the CDR3 DNA reads TGTGCCAGCAGCCGCCCGGGGGTGAGGCGGGAGCAGTTCTTC. The encoded protein is CASSRPGVRREQFF.